This T cell receptor beta chain was identified in a study of T cell responses to AZD1222 COVID-19 vaccine. Broader study findings: Spike-specific TCR breadth and depth both grew after two AZD1222 doses. Baseline serostatus was positive in only a handful of AZD1222 recipients. As reported, nearly half of all spike-specific TCRs target variant regions that are unmutated.

Trimming took off 9 bases at V and 0 bases at J, with 10 bases between the two ends. There are 13 residues in the CDR3. Germline CDR1 LGHNT, CDR2 FRNRAP. Using immunoSEQ multiplex PCR, the repertoire was profiled, and TCRdb retains in-frame clones only, with some absent. The sample records 55,000 to 60,000 clones, more than 70% being singletons. With regard to this clone: Its matching antigen is unknown.

This TCR came from an adult in good health. The V call is TRBV12-5, the J call TRBJ2-3, with D unclear. The specimen comprised peripheral blood, sampled on day 0 of MenACWY control vaccination. This CDR3 reads CASRPASTDTQYF. CDR3 sequence (DNA): TGTGCTAGCAGACCGGCTAGCACAGATACGCAGTATTTT.